The rows below give T cell receptor beta chains drawn from one sample of a study of regulatory T cells in long-lasting Graves disease. MiXCR, applied by TCRdb to the multiplex PCR reads, yields one record per CDR3 protein. Among fewer than 550,000 distinct CDR3 sequences, around 17% were seen once, and the ten largest hold 20% to 25%. The sample also formed part of further work on T cells in Graves' hyperthyroidism and ophthalmopathy.

The sequencing used peripheral blood mononuclear cells (PBMCs), collected at new diagnosis, from a patient treated with antithyroid drugs. The receptor source for this set is a woman between 18 and 30 years old with Graves disease. Both conserved end residues are part of each CDR3. The D gene is left open where the match is weak. The size entry is marked missing in some rows and otherwise reads once, few, many or a size class.

CDR3 protein: CSASEGKETQYF
CDR3 DNA: TGCAGTGCTAGTGAGGGGAAAGAGACCCAGTACTTC
V gene: TRBV20-1
D gene: .
J gene: TRBJ2-5
clone size: few

CDR3 protein: CARAIGGGGETQYF
CDR3 DNA: TGTGCCAGAGCGATAGGGGGAGGGGGGGAGACCCAGTACTTC
V gene: TRBV7-8
D gene: .
J gene: TRBJ2-5
clone size: many

CDR3 protein: CASRWTGGPSDTQYF
CDR3 DNA: TGTGCCAGCAGATGGACGGGAGGGCCTTCCGATACGCAGTATTTT
V gene: TRBV14
D gene: TRBD2
J gene: TRBJ2-3
clone size: .

CDR3 protein: CASSPDREWSPLHF
CDR3 DNA: TGCGCCAGCAGCCCTGACAGGGAGTGGTCACCCCTCCACTTT
V gene: TRBV5-1
D gene: TRBD1
J gene: TRBJ1-6
clone size: .

CDR3 protein: CASSNHRENTEAFF
CDR3 DNA: TGTGCCAGCAGCAACCACAGGGAGAACACTGAAGCTTTCTTT
V gene: TRBV7-2
D gene: .
J gene: TRBJ1-1
clone size: many

CDR3 protein: CASSLGFSSTNEKLFF
CDR3 DNA: TGTGCCAGCAGCTTAGGTTTCTCCTCAACTAATGAAAAACTGTTTTTT
V gene: TRBV7-2
D gene: .
J gene: TRBJ1-4
clone size: many

CDR3 protein: CAISDPGGRPSAFF
CDR3 DNA: TGTGCCATCAGTGACCCGGGGGGTCGCCCGAGCGCTTTCTTT
V gene: TRBV10-3
D gene: .
J gene: TRBJ1-1
clone size: .

CDR3 protein: CASQTDRAYNEQFF
CDR3 DNA: TGTGCCAGCCAGACAGACAGGGCTTACAATGAGCAGTTCTTC
V gene: TRBV6-1
D gene: TRBD1
J gene: TRBJ2-1
clone size: .

CDR3 protein: CASSLSLSGTQYF
CDR3 DNA: TGTGCCAGCAGTTTATCACTAAGTGGTACGCAGTATTTT
V gene: TRBV27
D gene: .
J gene: TRBJ2-3
clone size: few

CDR3 protein: CASSLRGSGNTDTQYF
CDR3 DNA: TGTGCCAGCAGCTTAAGGGGTAGCGGGAACACAGATACGCAGTATTTT
V gene: TRBV7-3
D gene: TRBD2
J gene: TRBJ2-3
clone size: .

CDR3 protein: CSAPLTGSYEQYF
CDR3 DNA: TGCAGTGCTCCCCTAACTGGGTCCTACGAGCAGTACTTC
V gene: TRBV20-1
D gene: .
J gene: TRBJ2-7
clone size: many

CDR3 protein: CASSSGTSGSDTDTQYF
CDR3 DNA: TGTGCCAGCAGCTCCGGGACTAGCGGGAGTGACACAGATACGCAGTATTTT
V gene: TRBV7-2
D gene: TRBD2
J gene: TRBJ2-3
clone size: .

CDR3 protein: CSARALVGARYGYTF
CDR3 DNA: TGCAGTGCTAGAGCCCTGGTTGGGGCGCGGTATGGCTACACCTTC
V gene: TRBV20-1
D gene: .
J gene: TRBJ1-2
clone size: .

CDR3 protein: CATSRDSGLAGVEQYF
CDR3 DNA: TGTGCCACCAGCAGAGATTCCGGACTAGCGGGAGTCGAGCAGTACTTC
V gene: TRBV15
D gene: TRBD2
J gene: TRBJ2-7
clone size: many

CDR3 protein: CASRGRGGGEVNTEAFF
CDR3 DNA: TGTGCCAGCAGAGGGAGGGGCGGAGGGGAGGTGAACACTGAAGCTTTCTTT
V gene: TRBV11-1
D gene: .
J gene: TRBJ1-1
clone size: many

CDR3 protein: CASSPLGREASF
CDR3 DNA: TGTGCCAGCAGCCCTTTGGGCAGGGAAGCTTCCTTT
V gene: TRBV28
D gene: .
J gene: TRBJ1-1
clone size: few

CDR3 protein: CASSYGGGSRAGHEQYF
CDR3 DNA: TGTGCCAGCAGTTACGGGGGAGGTTCCCGGGCCGGGCACGAGCAGTACTTC
V gene: TRBV6-2/TRBV6-3
D gene: .
J gene: TRBJ2-7
clone size: .

CDR3 protein: CSARDLYNQPQHF
CDR3 DNA: TGCAGTGCTAGAGATCTGTACAATCAGCCCCAGCATTTT
V gene: TRBV20-1
D gene: .
J gene: TRBJ1-5
clone size: .

CDR3 protein: CSAKGLAGGRNTGELFF
CDR3 DNA: TGCAGTGCTAAGGGACTAGCGGGAGGGAGGAACACCGGGGAGCTGTTTTTT
V gene: TRBV20-1
D gene: TRBD2
J gene: TRBJ2-2
clone size: .

CDR3 protein: CASSPARSSYNEQFF
CDR3 DNA: TGTGCCAGTAGTCCAGCGAGAAGCTCCTACAATGAGCAGTTCTTC
V gene: TRBV19
D gene: .
J gene: TRBJ2-1
clone size: few

CDR3 protein: CASTEQGAPYEQYF
CDR3 DNA: TGTGCCAGCACCGAACAGGGGGCCCCCTACGAGCAGTACTTC
V gene: TRBV12-3/TRBV12-4
D gene: TRBD1
J gene: TRBJ2-7
clone size: few

CDR3 protein: CASSRISGNGDTQYF
CDR3 DNA: TGTGCCAGCAGCCGGATTAGCGGGAACGGAGATACGCAGTATTTT
V gene: TRBV9
D gene: TRBD2
J gene: TRBJ2-3
clone size: few

CDR3 protein: CASSRLAGSDTQYF
CDR3 DNA: TGTGCCAGCAGTAGACTAGCGGGGTCAGATACGCAGTATTTT
V gene: TRBV6-1
D gene: TRBD2
J gene: TRBJ2-3
clone size: many

CDR3 protein: CASRAYEREQYF
CDR3 DNA: TGTGCCAGCAGAGCTTATGAGAGGGAGCAGTACTTC
V gene: TRBV28
D gene: .
J gene: TRBJ2-7
clone size: few

CDR3 protein: CSATGLAGVRNEQFF
CDR3 DNA: TGCAGTGCTACGGGTCTGGCAGGGGTGCGAAATGAGCAGTTCTTC
V gene: TRBV20-1
D gene: .
J gene: TRBJ2-1
clone size: many

CDR3 protein: CATSASGRAFSYNEQFF
CDR3 DNA: TGTGCCACCAGTGCCAGCGGGAGGGCCTTCTCCTACAATGAGCAGTTCTTC
V gene: TRBV24-1
D gene: TRBD2
J gene: TRBJ2-1
clone size: many

CDR3 protein: CASSLTLGTGNSPLHF
CDR3 DNA: TGTGCCAGCAGCTTAACTTTGGGGACCGGTAATTCACCCCTCCACTTT
V gene: TRBV7-9
D gene: .
J gene: TRBJ1-6
clone size: .

CDR3 protein: CASSRGAGGFTGELFF
CDR3 DNA: TGTGCCAGCAGCCGCGGAGCGGGAGGGTTCACCGGGGAGCTGTTTTTT
V gene: TRBV7-3
D gene: TRBD2
J gene: TRBJ2-2
clone size: .

CDR3 protein: CASSLPGQGGNTEAFF
CDR3 DNA: TGTGCCAGCAGCTTGCCGGGACAGGGGGGGAACACTGAAGCTTTCTTT
V gene: TRBV5-8
D gene: TRBD1
J gene: TRBJ1-1
clone size: .

CDR3 protein: CASSLGPAWEDTQYF
CDR3 DNA: TGTGCCAGTAGTCTGGGCCCTGCCTGGGAAGATACGCAGTATTTT
V gene: TRBV19
D gene: .
J gene: TRBJ2-3
clone size: .

CDR3 protein: CASSNGGQGSEQFF
CDR3 DNA: TGTGCCAGCAGTAACGGGGGACAGGGGAGTGAGCAGTTCTTC
V gene: TRBV6-1
D gene: TRBD1
J gene: TRBJ2-1
clone size: many

CDR3 protein: CASSLTRGLDEQFF
CDR3 DNA: TGTGCCAGCAGCCTTACAAGAGGATTGGATGAGCAGTTCTTC
V gene: TRBV6-2/TRBV6-3
D gene: .
J gene: TRBJ2-1
clone size: .

CDR3 protein: CASSVEGGGLTEAFF
CDR3 DNA: TGTGCCAGCAGCGTAGAGGGGGGGGGGCTCACTGAAGCTTTCTTT
V gene: TRBV9
D gene: .
J gene: TRBJ1-1
clone size: few

CDR3 protein: CASSGDSTDTQYF
CDR3 DNA: TGTGCCAGCAGTGGGGACAGCACAGATACGCAGTATTTT
V gene: TRBV2
D gene: .
J gene: TRBJ2-3
clone size: many

CDR3 protein: CASSYSEKLFF
CDR3 DNA: TGTGCCAGCAGTTACAGTGAAAAACTGTTTTTT
V gene: TRBV28
D gene: .
J gene: TRBJ1-4
clone size: .

CDR3 protein: CASSLLDPGGAFF
CDR3 DNA: TGTGCCAGCAGTTTACTGGACCCAGGGGGAGCTTTCTTT
V gene: TRBV28
D gene: TRBD1
J gene: TRBJ1-1
clone size: .

CDR3 protein: CASSLDPWAGELFF
CDR3 DNA: TGTGCCAGCAGCTTAGATCCGTGGGCCGGGGAGCTGTTTTTT
V gene: TRBV11-2
D gene: .
J gene: TRBJ2-2
clone size: few

CDR3 protein: CASSQDRRNDDGYTF
CDR3 DNA: TGTGCCAGCAGCCAAGATCGACGGAACGACGATGGCTACACCTTC
V gene: TRBV4-2
D gene: .
J gene: TRBJ1-2
clone size: .

CDR3 protein: CSVVSGGQGDHQPQHF
CDR3 DNA: TGCAGCGTTGTTTCAGGGGGACAGGGGGATCATCAGCCCCAGCATTTT
V gene: TRBV29-1
D gene: TRBD1
J gene: TRBJ1-5
clone size: many

CDR3 protein: CARGQINNEQFF
CDR3 DNA: TGTGCCAGGGGACAGATAAACAATGAGCAGTTCTTC
V gene: TRBV2
D gene: TRBD1
J gene: TRBJ2-1
clone size: many

CDR3 protein: CASSLAQGSLNEQFF
CDR3 DNA: TGTGCCAGCAGCTTGGCGCAGGGGTCCTTGAATGAGCAGTTCTTC
V gene: TRBV5-6
D gene: .
J gene: TRBJ2-1
clone size: many

CDR3 protein: CASSYDPGPSGYTF
CDR3 DNA: TGTGCCAGCAGTTACGATCCGGGCCCAAGCGGGTACACCTTC
V gene: TRBV6-5
D gene: .
J gene: TRBJ1-2
clone size: few

CDR3 protein: CAWRDRGQPQHF
CDR3 DNA: TGTGCCTGGAGGGACAGGGGTCAGCCCCAGCATTTT
V gene: TRBV30
D gene: TRBD1
J gene: TRBJ1-5
clone size: .

CDR3 protein: CASSEQGASTEAFF
CDR3 DNA: TGTGCCAGCAGCGAGCAGGGGGCTTCGACTGAAGCTTTCTTT
V gene: TRBV2
D gene: TRBD1
J gene: TRBJ1-1
clone size: .